Listed below are T cell receptor beta chains from one sample, sequenced in a study of CXCR3-negative and CXCR3-positive naive CD8 T cells. TCRdb reprocessed the 5' RACE reads; each CDR3 protein has one entry and no DNA is given. The table lists some 56,000 distinct CDR3 sequences. The sample consisted of memory CD8+ T cells from blood. These receptors all come from a human donor in good health. Some clones in this sample may be carry-over from other donors' samples. Each CDR3 is given with its conserved first and last residue. Each record gives: CDR3 protein, V gene, J gene.

CDR3aa: CASSYDPGGKYEQYF
v_gene: TRBV6-2/TRBV6-3
j_gene: TRBJ2-7

CDR3aa: CASSFGQAYGYTF
v_gene: TRBV12-3/TRBV12-4
j_gene: TRBJ1-2

CDR3aa: CASMQGNTIYF
v_gene: TRBV19
j_gene: TRBJ1-3

CDR3aa: CASSYKQGIGNIQYF
v_gene: TRBV6-5
j_gene: TRBJ2-4

CDR3aa: CASSPQDGGYNEQFF
v_gene: TRBV9
j_gene: TRBJ2-1

CDR3aa: CASSGGVDLSYEQYF
v_gene: TRBV19
j_gene: TRBJ2-7

CDR3aa: CSVEDPDRASHEQYF
v_gene: TRBV29-1
j_gene: TRBJ2-7

CDR3aa: CSAVSIPPTGGTREQYF
v_gene: TRBV29-1
j_gene: TRBJ2-7

CDR3aa: CSALGQETGELFF
v_gene: TRBV29-1
j_gene: TRBJ2-2

CDR3aa: CASSLAGREQFF
v_gene: TRBV9
j_gene: TRBJ2-1

CDR3aa: CASSLGFVLGNEQFF
v_gene: TRBV7-9
j_gene: TRBJ2-1

CDR3aa: CASSLGNTYEQYF
v_gene: TRBV5-6
j_gene: TRBJ2-7